This TCR beta chain was captured by sequencing in a study of radiotherapy plus CTLA-4 blockade in lung cancer. Turning to the study itself: The study recorded objective responses in roughly a sixth of patients and disease control in approximately 29%.

Each patient with chemo-refractory metastatic non-small-cell lung cancer was treated with focal radiation plus CTLA-4 blockade using ipilimumab. A word on this clone: Its matching antigen is unknown.

J gave up 10 bases and V 7 bases, and 10 bases lay outside the gene matches. This CDR3 is built from 13 residues. Per germline, CDR1 MDHEN and CDR2 SYDVKM. The assay was immunoSEQ multiplex PCR, and TCRdb's table has in-frame clones only and misses some. The profile shows 75,000 to 100,000 clones, more than 75% of them singletons. Study outcomes and limitations: After treatment with radiotherapy plus ipilimumab, TCR clones that came from the tumor expanded in blood. Reported findings show early blood T cell clone dynamics, with interferon-beta, best predicted response.

The sample consisted of peripheral blood, taken from a patient treated with radiotherapy plus ipilimumab. This sequence was found in a human donor with non-small cell lung cancer who had a partial response to radiotherapy plus ipilimumab. The chain employs TRBV28 and TRBJ2-1; 7 bases map to TRBD2. The CDR3, as DNA: TGTGCCAGCACCCCTCCGGGAGGCGGAGAGCAGTTCTTC. Its translation is CASTPPGGGEQFF.